Here is one TCR beta chain with its context. Its antigen is still unknown. J was trimmed by 0 bases and V by 5 bases; bases with no gene match: 5. The CDR3 is 15 residues long. Per the germline V gene, CDR1 is SGHRS and CDR2 is YFSETQ. The data were obtained in a study of T cell responses to AZD1222 COVID-19 vaccine. Findings and caveats of the study: Donors were chiefly white British, with a greater number of females, and clonal diversity was perhaps underestimated.

Only in-frame clones appear in the TCRdb table, and some are missing; sequencing was by immunoSEQ multiplex PCR. Found here are roughly 120,000 clones, 80% to 90% of them singletons; the top ten hold 8% to 10%. The sequenced sample was peripheral blood, obtained on day 0 of AZD1222 vaccination. The sequence derives from an adult in good health. This chain links TRBV5-1 with TRBJ1-3; TRBD1 matches at 7 bases. DNA for the CDR3: TGCGCCAGCAGGCTTACAGGGGTCTCTGGAAACACCATATATTTT. This translates into CASRLTGVSGNTIYF. Supplemented by reference TRBV5-1 and TRBJ1-3, the full variable domain reads KAGVTQTPRYLIKTRGQQVTLSCSPISGHRSVSWYQQTPGQGLQFLFEYFSETQRNKGNFPGRFSGRQFSNSRSEMNVSTLELGDSALYLCASRLTGVSGNTIYFGEGSWLTVV.